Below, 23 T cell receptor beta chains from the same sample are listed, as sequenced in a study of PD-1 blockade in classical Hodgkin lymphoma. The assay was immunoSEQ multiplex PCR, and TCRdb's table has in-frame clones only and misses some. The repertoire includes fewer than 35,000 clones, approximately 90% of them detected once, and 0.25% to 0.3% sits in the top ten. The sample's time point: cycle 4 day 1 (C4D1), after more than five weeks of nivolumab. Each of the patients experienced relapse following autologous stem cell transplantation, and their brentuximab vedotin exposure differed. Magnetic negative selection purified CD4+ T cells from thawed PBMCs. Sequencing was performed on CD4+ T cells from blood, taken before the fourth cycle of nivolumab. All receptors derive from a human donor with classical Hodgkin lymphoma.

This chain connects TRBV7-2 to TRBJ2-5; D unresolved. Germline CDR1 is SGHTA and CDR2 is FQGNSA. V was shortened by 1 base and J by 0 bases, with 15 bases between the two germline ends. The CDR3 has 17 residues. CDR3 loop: CASSLGMLRRYQETQYF. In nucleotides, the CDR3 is TGTGCCAGCAGCTTAGGGATGCTGCGGCGGTACCAAGAGACCCAGTACTTC.

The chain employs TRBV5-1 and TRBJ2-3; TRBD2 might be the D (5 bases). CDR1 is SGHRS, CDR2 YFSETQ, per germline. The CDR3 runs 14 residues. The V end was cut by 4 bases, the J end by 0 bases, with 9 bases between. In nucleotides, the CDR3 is TGCGCCAGCAGCCCGGGGTTCAGCACAGATACGCAGTATTTT. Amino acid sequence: CASSPGFSTDTQYF.

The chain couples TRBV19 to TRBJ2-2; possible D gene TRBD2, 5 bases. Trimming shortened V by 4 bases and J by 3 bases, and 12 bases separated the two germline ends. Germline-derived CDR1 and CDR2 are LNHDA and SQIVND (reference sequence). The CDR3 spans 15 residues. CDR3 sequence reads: CASSRAGVDTGELFF. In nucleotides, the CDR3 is TGTGCCAGTAGTAGGGCCGGGGTCGACACCGGGGAGCTGTTTTTT.

CDR3 bases: TGTGCCAGCAGCTTGGGAGGGACCTTCTCCTACGAGCAGTACTTC. It yields the protein CASSLGGTFSYEQYF. This sequence joins TRBV5-4 and TRBJ2-7; the D call may be TRBD1 or TRBD2 (5 bases each). The CDR3 contains 15 residues. Looked up from germline, CDR1 is SGHNT and CDR2 is YYREEE (reference sequence). The V and J ends lost 0 bases and 0 bases respectively, with 10 bases between them.

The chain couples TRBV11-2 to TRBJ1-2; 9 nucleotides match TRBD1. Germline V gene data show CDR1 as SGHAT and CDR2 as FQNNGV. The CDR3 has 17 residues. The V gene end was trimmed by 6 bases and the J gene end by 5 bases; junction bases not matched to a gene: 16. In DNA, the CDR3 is TGTGCCAGCAGGAAACCGGGACAGGGCGGCGCAGATTATGGCTACACCTTC. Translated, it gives CASRKPGQGGADYGYTF.

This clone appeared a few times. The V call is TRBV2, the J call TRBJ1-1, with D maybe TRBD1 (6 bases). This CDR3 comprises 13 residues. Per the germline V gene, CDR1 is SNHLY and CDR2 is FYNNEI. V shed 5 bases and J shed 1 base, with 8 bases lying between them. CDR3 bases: TGTGCCAGCAGTCACAGGGAGAACACTGAAGCTTTCTTT. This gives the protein CASSHRENTEAFF.

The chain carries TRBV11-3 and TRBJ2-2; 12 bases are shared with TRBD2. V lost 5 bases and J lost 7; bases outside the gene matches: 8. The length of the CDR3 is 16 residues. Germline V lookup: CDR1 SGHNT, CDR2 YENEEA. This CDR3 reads CASSNLAGGGNGELFF. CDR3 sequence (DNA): TGTGCCAGCAGCAATCTAGCGGGAGGGGGGAACGGGGAGCTGTTTTTT. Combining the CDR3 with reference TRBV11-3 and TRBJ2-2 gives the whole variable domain EAGVVQSPRYKIIEKKQPVAFWCNPISGHNTLYWYLQNLGQGPELLIRYENEEAVDDSQLPKDRFSAERLKGVDSTLKIQPAELGDSAVYLCASSNLAGGGNGELFFGEGSRLTVL.

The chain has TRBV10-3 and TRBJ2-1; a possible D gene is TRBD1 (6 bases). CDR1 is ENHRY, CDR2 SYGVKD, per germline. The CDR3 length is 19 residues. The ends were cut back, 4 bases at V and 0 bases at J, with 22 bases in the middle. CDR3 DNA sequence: TGTGCCATCAGTGGCCCCTCCGACAGGCCCTCTGGCTCCTACAATGAGCAGTTCTTC. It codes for CAISGPSDRPSGSYNEQFF.

For the CDR3, the DNA is TGTGCCTGGGGAAGAAAGGGACAGCTGAACACTGAAGCTTTCTTT. Protein product: CAWGRKGQLNTEAFF. V is TRBV30 and J is TRBJ1-1, with 7 bases lining up with TRBD1. Germline-derived CDR1 and CDR2 are GTSNPN and SVGIG (reference sequence). V lost 5 bases, J lost 0 bases, and 9 bases stayed unmatched. This CDR3 has 15 residues. Using reference TRBV30 and TRBJ1-1 for the parts outside the CDR3, the full variable domain is SQTIHQWPATLVQPVGSPLSLECTVEGTSNPNLYWYRQAAGRGLQLLFYSVGIGQISSEVPQNLSASRPQDRQFILSSKKLLLSDSGFYLCAWGRKGQLNTEAFFGQGTRLTVV.

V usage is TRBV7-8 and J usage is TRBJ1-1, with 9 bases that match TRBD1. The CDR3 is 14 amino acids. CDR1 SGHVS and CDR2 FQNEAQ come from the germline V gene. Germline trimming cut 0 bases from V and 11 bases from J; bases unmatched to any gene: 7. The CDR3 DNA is TGTGCCAGCAGCTTAGCACCCGGACAGGGGCCGGCTTTCTTT. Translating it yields CASSLAPGQGPAFF.

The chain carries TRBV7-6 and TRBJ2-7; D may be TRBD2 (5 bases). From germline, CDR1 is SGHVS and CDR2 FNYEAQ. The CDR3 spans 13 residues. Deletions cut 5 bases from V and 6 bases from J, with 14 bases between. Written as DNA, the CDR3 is TGTGCCAGCAGCCCCCGTGGAGGTACCGAGCAGTACTTC. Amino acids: CASSPRGGTEQYF.

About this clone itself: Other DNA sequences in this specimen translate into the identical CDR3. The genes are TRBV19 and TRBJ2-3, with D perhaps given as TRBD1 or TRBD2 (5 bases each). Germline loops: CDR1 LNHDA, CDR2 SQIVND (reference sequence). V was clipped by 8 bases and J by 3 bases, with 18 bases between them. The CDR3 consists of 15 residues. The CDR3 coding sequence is TGTGCCAGTCGCTCCGGGACGGGAAGTACAGATACGCAGTATTTT. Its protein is CASRSGTGSTDTQYF.

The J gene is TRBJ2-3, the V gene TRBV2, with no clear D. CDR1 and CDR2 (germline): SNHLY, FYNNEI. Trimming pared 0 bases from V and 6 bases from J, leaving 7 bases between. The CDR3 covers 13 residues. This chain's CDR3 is CASSEAVPDTQYF. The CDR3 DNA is TGTGCCAGCAGTGAAGCCGTGCCGGATACGCAGTATTTT. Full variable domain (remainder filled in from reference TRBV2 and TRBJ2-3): EPEVTQTPSHQVTQMGQEVILRCVPISNHLYFYWYRQILGQKVEFLVSFYNNEISEKSEIFDDQFSVERPDGSNFTLKIRSTKLEDSAMYFCASSEAVPDTQYFGPGTRLTVL.

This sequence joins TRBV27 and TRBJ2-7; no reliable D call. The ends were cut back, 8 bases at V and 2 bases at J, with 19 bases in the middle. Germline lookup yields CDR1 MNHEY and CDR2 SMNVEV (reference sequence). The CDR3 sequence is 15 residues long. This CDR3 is CASSPKERRPYEQYF. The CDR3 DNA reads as TGTGCCAGCTCTCCCAAAGAGAGGAGACCCTACGAGCAGTACTTC.

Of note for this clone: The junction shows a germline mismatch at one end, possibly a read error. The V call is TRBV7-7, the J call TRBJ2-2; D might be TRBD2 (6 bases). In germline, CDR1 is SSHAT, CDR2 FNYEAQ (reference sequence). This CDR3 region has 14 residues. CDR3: CASSLGGPTGELFF. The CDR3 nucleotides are TGTGCTAGCAGCTTAGGAGGGCCCACCGGGGAGCTGTTTTTT.

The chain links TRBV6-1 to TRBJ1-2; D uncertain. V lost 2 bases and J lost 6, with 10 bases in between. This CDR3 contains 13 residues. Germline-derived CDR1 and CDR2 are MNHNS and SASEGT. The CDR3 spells CASSEMGLNGYTF. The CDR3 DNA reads TGTGCCAGCAGTGAAATGGGTTTAAATGGCTACACCTTC.

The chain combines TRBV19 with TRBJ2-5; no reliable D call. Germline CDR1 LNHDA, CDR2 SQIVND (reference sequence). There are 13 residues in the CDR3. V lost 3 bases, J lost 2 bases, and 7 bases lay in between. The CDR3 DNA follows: TGTGCCAGTAGTATCTTAAAACAAGAGACCCAGTACTTC. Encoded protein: CASSILKQETQYF. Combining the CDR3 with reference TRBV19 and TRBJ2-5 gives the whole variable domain DGGITQSPKYLFRKEGQNVTLSCEQNLNHDAMYWYRQDPGQGLRLIYYSQIVNDFQKGDIAEGYSVSREKKESFPLTVTSAQKNPTAFYLCASSILKQETQYFGPGTRLLVL.

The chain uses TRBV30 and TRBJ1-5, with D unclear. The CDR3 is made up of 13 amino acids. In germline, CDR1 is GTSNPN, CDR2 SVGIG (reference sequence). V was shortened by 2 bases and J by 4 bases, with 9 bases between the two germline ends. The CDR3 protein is CAWSQMRNQPQHF. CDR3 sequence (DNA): TGTGCCTGGAGTCAGATGAGAAATCAGCCCCAGCATTTT.

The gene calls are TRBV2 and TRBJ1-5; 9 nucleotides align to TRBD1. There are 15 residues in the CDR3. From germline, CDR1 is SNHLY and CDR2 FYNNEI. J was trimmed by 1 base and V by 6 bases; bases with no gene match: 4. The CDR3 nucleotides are TGTGCCAGCAGAATGGACAGGGGAAGCAATCAGCCCCAGCATTTT. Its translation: CASRMDRGSNQPQHF. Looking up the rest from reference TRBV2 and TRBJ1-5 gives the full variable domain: EPEVTQTPSHQVTQMGQEVILRCVPISNHLYFYWYRQILGQKVEFLVSFYNNEISEKSEIFDDQFSVERPDGSNFTLKIRSTKLEDSAMYFCASRMDRGSNQPQHFGDGTRLSIL.

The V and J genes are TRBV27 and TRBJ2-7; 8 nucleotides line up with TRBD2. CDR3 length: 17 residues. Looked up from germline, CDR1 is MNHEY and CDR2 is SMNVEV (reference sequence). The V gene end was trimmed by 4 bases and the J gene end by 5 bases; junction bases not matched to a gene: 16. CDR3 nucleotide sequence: TGTGCCAGCAGTTCACACCTAATAGCGGGAAGGAACAACGAGCAGTACTTC. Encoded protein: CASSSHLIAGRNNEQYF.

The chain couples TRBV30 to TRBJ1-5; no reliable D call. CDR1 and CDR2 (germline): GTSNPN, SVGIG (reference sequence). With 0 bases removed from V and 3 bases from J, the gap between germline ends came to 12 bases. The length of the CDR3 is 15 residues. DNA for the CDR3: TGTGCCTGGAGTGTCGGTACAAAGAACAATCAGCCCCAGCATTTT. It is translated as CAWSVGTKNNQPQHF.

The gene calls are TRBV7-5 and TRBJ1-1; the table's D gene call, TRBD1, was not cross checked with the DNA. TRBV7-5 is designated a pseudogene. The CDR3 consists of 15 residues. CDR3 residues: CVRSLVKDRGDQAFF. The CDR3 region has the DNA TGTGTCAGAAGCTTAGTCAAAGACAGGGGGGATCAAGCTTTCTTT.

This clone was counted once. The CDR3 coding sequence is TGTGCCAGCAGAGACAGGGGGCTCGGTGATGAAAAACTGTTTTTT. It translates to CASRDRGLGDEKLFF. The chain employs TRBV6-6 and TRBJ1-4; 10 nucleotides agree with TRBD1. V lost 6 bases to trimming and J lost 6 bases; unmatched junction nucleotides: 7. CDR1 is MNHNY and CDR2 is SVGAGI in the germline V gene (reference sequence). The CDR3 contains 15 residues.